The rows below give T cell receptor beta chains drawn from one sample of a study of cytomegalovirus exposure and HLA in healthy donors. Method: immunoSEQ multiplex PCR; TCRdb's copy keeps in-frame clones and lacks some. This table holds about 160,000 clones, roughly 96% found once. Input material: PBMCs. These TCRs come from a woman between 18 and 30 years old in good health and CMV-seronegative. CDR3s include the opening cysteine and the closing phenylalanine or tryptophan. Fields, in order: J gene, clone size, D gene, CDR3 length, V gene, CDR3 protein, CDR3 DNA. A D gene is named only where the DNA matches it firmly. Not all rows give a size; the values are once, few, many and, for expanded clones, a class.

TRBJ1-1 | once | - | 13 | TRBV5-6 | CASSSYMNTEAFF | TGTGCCAGCAGCTCTTACATGAACACTGAAGCTTTCTTT
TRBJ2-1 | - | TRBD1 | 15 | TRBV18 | CASSPGQAFYNEQFF | TGTGCCAGCTCACCGGGACAGGCCTTTTACAATGAGCAGTTCTTC
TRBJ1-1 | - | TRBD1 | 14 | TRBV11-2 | CASSTRQGSTEAFF | TGTGCCAGCAGCACCCGACAGGGTAGTACTGAAGCTTTCTTT
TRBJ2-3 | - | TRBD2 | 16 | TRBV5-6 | CASSVEGLVVTDTQYF | TGTGCCAGCAGCGTTGAAGGACTAGTTGTCACAGATACGCAGTATTTT
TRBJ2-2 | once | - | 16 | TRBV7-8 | CASSLASTGNTGELFF | TGTGCCAGCAGCTTAGCGTCGACAGGGAACACCGGGGAGCTGTTTTTT
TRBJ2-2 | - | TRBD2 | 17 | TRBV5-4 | CASSSSSGGAWLGELFF | TGTGCCAGCAGCTCATCTAGCGGGGGGGCCTGGTTAGGGGAGCTGTTTTTT
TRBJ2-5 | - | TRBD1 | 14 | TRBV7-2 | CASSLTGWAETQYF | TGTGCCAGCAGTTTGACAGGGTGGGCGGAGACCCAGTACTTC
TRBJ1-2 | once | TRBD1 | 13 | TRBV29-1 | CSVEVGQGVGYTF | TGCAGCGTTGAAGTGGGACAGGGAGTTGGCTACACCTTC
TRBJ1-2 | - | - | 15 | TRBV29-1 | CSVVSTGETNYGYTF | TGCAGCGTTGTCTCCACAGGTGAAACTAACTATGGCTACACCTTC
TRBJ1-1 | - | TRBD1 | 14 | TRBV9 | CASSVGTGAIGAFF | TGTGCCAGCAGCGTAGGTACAGGGGCGATCGGAGCTTTCTTT
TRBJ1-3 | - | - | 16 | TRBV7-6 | CASSPDGGSSGNTIYF | TGTGCCAGCAGCCCCGATGGTGGCAGCTCTGGAAACACCATATATTTT
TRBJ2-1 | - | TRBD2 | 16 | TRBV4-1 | CASRPRLAGVYNEQFF | TGCGCCAGCAGGCCCAGGCTAGCGGGGGTCTACAATGAGCAGTTCTTC
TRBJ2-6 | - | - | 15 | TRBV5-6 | CASSRRGGGANVLTF | TGTGCCAGCAGCCGGCGGGGAGGCGGGGCCAACGTCCTGACTTTC
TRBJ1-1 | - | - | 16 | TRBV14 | CASSPSRTARNTEAFF | TGTGCCAGCAGTCCCTCCCGGACAGCGAGGAACACTGAAGCTTTCTTT
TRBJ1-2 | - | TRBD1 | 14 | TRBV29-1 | CSVEGGQGGDGYTF | TGCAGCGTTGAAGGGGGACAGGGGGGCGATGGCTACACCTTC
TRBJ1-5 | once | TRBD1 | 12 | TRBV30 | CAWGDRNQPQHF | TGTGCCTGGGGGGACAGGAATCAGCCCCAGCATTTT
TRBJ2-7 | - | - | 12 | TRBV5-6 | CASSSGVYEQYF | TGTGCCAGCAGCTCAGGGGTTTACGAGCAGTACTTC
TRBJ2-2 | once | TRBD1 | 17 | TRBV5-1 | CASSVRQGYGNTGELFF | TGCGCCAGCAGCGTGAGACAGGGATACGGGAACACCGGGGAGCTGTTTTTT
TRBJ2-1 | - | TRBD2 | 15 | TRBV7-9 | CASSTLAGAHNEQFF | TGTGCCAGCAGCACACTAGCGGGGGCCCACAATGAGCAGTTCTTC
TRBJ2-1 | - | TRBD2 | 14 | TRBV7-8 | CASSLVGGAYEQFF | TGTGCCAGCAGCTTAGTCGGGGGGGCATATGAGCAGTTCTTC
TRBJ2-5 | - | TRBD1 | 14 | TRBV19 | CASSDYRGPETQYF | TGTGCCAGTAGTGACTACAGGGGCCCAGAGACCCAGTACTTC
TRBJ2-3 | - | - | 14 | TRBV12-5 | CASGLVLGADTQYF | TGTGCTAGTGGTTTGGTACTGGGGGCGGATACGCAGTATTTT
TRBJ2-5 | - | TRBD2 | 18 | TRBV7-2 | CASSLARRGGKGVETQYF | TGTGCCAGCAGCTTAGCGAGGCGGGGGGGCAAGGGAGTGGAGACCCAGTACTTC
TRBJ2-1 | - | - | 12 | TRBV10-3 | CAIRGVYNEQFF | TGTGCCATCAGGGGAGTATACAATGAGCAGTTCTTC
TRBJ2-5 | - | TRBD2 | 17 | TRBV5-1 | CASSLGRLAGPQETQYF | TGCGCCAGCAGCTTGGGGCGACTAGCGGGCCCCCAAGAGACCCAGTACTTC
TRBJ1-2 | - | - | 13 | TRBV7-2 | CASSSAGNYGYTF | TGTGCCAGCAGCTCTGCAGGGAACTATGGCTACACCTTC
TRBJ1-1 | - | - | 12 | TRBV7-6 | CASAPRDGGAFF | TGTGCCAGCGCACCCCGCGACGGGGGAGCTTTCTTT
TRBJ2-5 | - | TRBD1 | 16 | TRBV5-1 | CASSLGQGAYGETQYF | TGCGCCAGCAGCTTGGGACAGGGGGCATATGGAGAGACCCAGTACTTC
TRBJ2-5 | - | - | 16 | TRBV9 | CASSVGGGEYQETQYF | TGTGCCAGCAGCGTAGGAGGCGGGGAATACCAAGAGACCCAGTACTTC
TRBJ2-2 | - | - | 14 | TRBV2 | CASMRWGASGELFF | TGTGCCAGCATGAGGTGGGGCGCGTCCGGGGAGCTGTTTTTT
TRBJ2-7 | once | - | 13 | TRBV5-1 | CASSLDGRYEQYF | TGCGCCAGCAGCTTGGACGGTAGATACGAGCAGTACTTC
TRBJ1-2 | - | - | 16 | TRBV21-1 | CASSLNRGNTDYGYTF | TGTGCCAGCAGCTTAAACAGGGGGAATACGGACTATGGCTACACCTTC
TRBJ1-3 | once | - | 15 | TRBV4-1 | CASSQDTGDGNTIYF | TGCGCCAGCAGCCAAGATACCGGGGATGGAAACACCATATATTTT
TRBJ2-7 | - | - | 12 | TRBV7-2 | CASTFLENEQYF | TGTGCCAGCACCTTCCTCGAGAACGAGCAGTACTTC
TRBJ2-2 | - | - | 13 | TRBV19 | CASSIDQTGELFF | TGTGCCAGTAGTATAGACCAGACCGGGGAGCTGTTTTTT
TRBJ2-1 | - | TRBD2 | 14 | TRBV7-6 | CASSNSGGYNEQFF | TGTGCCAGCAGCAATAGCGGGGGGTACAATGAGCAGTTCTTC
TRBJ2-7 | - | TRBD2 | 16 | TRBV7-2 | CASSSPWGGGAGEQYF | TGTGCCAGCAGCTCCCCATGGGGCGGGGGGGCCGGGGAGCAGTACTTC
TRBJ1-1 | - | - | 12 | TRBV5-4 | CASSTGWTEAFF | TGTGCCAGCAGCACGGGGTGGACTGAAGCTTTCTTT
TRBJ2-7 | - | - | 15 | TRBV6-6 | CASCPEAGFSYEQYF | TGTGCCAGCTGCCCGGAGGCGGGTTTCTCCTACGAGCAGTACTTC
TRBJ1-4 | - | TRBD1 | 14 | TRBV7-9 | CASSLGTGREKLFF | TGTGCCAGCAGCTTAGGGACAGGAAGAGAAAAACTGTTTTTT
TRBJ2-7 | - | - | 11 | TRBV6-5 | CASSYGGKQYF | TGTGCCAGCAGTTACGGGGGGAAGCAGTACTTC
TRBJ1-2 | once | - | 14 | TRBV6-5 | CASSYSGGQDGYTF | TGTGCCAGCAGTTACTCCGGGGGGCAGGATGGCTACACCTTC
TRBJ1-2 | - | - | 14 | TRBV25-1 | CASSESPVFYGYTF | TGTGCCAGCAGTGAATCACCAGTCTTCTATGGCTACACCTTC
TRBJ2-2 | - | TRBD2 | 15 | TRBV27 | CANSIGGLETGELFF | TGTGCCAACTCTATCGGGGGGTTGGAAACCGGGGAGCTGTTTTTT
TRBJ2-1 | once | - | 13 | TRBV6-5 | CASSYGPGQMQFF | TGTGCCAGCAGTTACGGTCCAGGACAGATGCAGTTCTTC
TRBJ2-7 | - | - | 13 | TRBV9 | CASSPRAGYEQYF | TGTGCCAGCAGCCCGCGGGCGGGCTACGAGCAGTACTTC
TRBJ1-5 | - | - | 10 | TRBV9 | CASSPLPQHF | TGTGCCAGCAGCCCTTTGCCCCAGCATTTT
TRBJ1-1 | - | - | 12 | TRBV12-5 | CASGIGSTEAFF | TGTGCTAGTGGCATAGGGAGTACTGAAGCTTTCTTT
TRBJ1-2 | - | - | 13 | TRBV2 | CASSELQSYGYTF | TGTGCCAGCAGTGAACTCCAGTCCTATGGCTACACCTTC
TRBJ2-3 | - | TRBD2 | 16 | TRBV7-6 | CASSLAGGTSTDTQYF | TGTGCCAGCAGCTTAGCGGGGGGGACTAGCACAGATACGCAGTATTTT
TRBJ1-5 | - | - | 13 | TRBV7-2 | CASSVSGYQPQHF | TGTGCCAGCAGCGTATCAGGTTATCAGCCCCAGCATTTT
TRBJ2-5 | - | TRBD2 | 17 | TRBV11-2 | CASSLRGLAGAQETQYF | TGTGCCAGCAGCTTAAGGGGACTAGCGGGGGCCCAAGAGACCCAGTACTTC
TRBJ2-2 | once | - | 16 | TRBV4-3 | CASSQEEGWGTGELFF | TGCGCCAGCAGCCAAGAGGAGGGATGGGGTACCGGGGAGCTGTTTTTT